Following are 22 T cell receptor beta chains from one sample sequenced in a study of shared clonotypes between healthy human individuals. Only CD45RO-negative cells positively selected for CCR7 counted as naive CD8 cells, so terminally differentiated effector memory CD45RA+ cells were excluded. The table came from immunoSEQ multiplex PCR; TCRdb's copy has only in-frame clones and leaves some out. The repertoire holds some 2.1 million clones, with 80% to 95% as singletons. The sample comprised naive CD8+ T cells from PBMCs. The source of these receptors is a young man in good health. Some clones in this sample may be carry-over from other donors' samples.

This rearrangement joins TRBV7-5 to TRBJ2-3; the table names TRBD2, a call not compared with the DNA. TRBV7-5 is recorded as a pseudogene. There are 17 residues in the CDR3. The CDR3 sequence: CARSLAGENGSTDTQYF. The CDR3 DNA follows: TGTGCCAGAAGCTTAGCGGGAGAGAATGGGAGCACAGATACGCAGTATTTT.

The CDR3 region has the DNA TGTGCCTGGAGTGGCTACAGGGTAATAACCGCTAACTATGGCTACACCTTC. Its protein product is CAWSGYRVITANYGYTF. The chain employs TRBV30 and TRBJ1-2; possibly TRBD1 for D (6 bases). Germline V CDR1 and CDR2: GTSNPN, SVGIG (reference sequence). The V end was cut by 1 base, the J end by 0 bases, with 18 bases between. The CDR3 loop spans 17 amino acids.

The J gene is TRBJ1-1, the V gene TRBV28; unclear D gene. Trimming removed 3 bases at V and 5 bases at J, with 10 bases between. CDR1 is MDHEN, CDR2 SYDVKM, per germline. The CDR3 runs 13 residues. This CDR3 is CASSLRGRTEAFF. Here the CDR3 DNA reads TGTGCCAGCAGTTTGAGAGGGCGGACTGAAGCTTTCTTT.

Notes on this clone: This sample includes further DNA sequences coding for the same CDR3. This chain joins TRBV5-6 and TRBJ2-1; D unclear. Germline V gives CDR1 SGHDT, CDR2 YYEEEE. The germline V and J ends were trimmed by 2 bases and 7 bases, with 7 bases remaining between them. The CDR3 has 12 residues. The chain's CDR3 is CASSFGQNEQFF. In DNA, the CDR3 is TGTGCCAGCAGCTTCGGCCAGAATGAGCAGTTCTTC.

This clone was seen once. Other DNA variants within this sample encode the same CDR3. The chain couples TRBV20-1 to TRBJ2-7; D remains ambiguous. Trimming took 0 bases from V and 7 from J, leaving 7 bases between them. The CDR3 is 11 amino acids. Germline CDR1 is DFQATT and CDR2 is SNEGSKA (reference sequence). The CDR3 reads CSARDSYEQYF. CDR3 coding DNA: TGCAGTGCTAGAGACTCTTATGAGCAGTACTTC.

Remarks on this clone: Other DNA sequences in the sample encode the same CDR3. The chain couples TRBV19 to TRBJ2-1; the D gene is possibly TRBD2 (6 bases). CDR1 is LNHDA, CDR2 SQIVND, per germline (reference sequence). This CDR3 has 13 residues. Deletions cut 3 bases from V and 7 bases from J, with 10 bases between. CDR3 amino acids: CASSIPGGNEQFF. Written as DNA, the CDR3 is TGTGCCAGTAGTATCCCCGGAGGGAATGAGCAGTTCTTC.

On this clone itself: Other DNA sequences in this sample translate to the same CDR3. The chain combines TRBV2 with TRBJ2-7, with D unclear. The CDR3 runs 12 residues. Germline V gene lookup returns CDR1 SNHLY and CDR2 FYNNEI. V was clipped by 2 bases and J by 3 bases, with 5 bases between them. CDR3 bases: TGTGCCAGCAGTGAATCATACTACGAGCAGTACTTC. It yields the protein CASSESYYEQYF.

This chain links TRBV7-3 with TRBJ2-2; TRBD1 agrees at 10 bases. The CDR3 extends over 17 amino acids. V dropped 2 bases and J dropped 1; count of bases not matched to a gene: 4. The germline CDR1 and CDR2 sequences are SGHTA and FQGTGA. In DNA form, the CDR3 reads TGTGCCAGCAGCTTAGGGACAGGGGCCTTGAACACCGGGGAGCTGTTTTTT. Encoded protein: CASSLGTGALNTGELFF.

V and J are TRBV5-4 and TRBJ1-1, with a possible D match to TRBD1 (5 bases). The CDR3 covers 15 residues. V was pared by 6 bases and J by 2 bases, with 17 bases between. Germline V CDR1 and CDR2: SGHNT, YYREEE (reference sequence). The CDR3 sequence is CASNTAPGGNTEAFF. The CDR3, as DNA: TGTGCCAGCAATACTGCCCCGGGGGGTAACACTGAAGCTTTCTTT.

The chain is built from TRBV6-4 and TRBJ2-3, with a possible D match to TRBD1 (5 bases). This CDR3 region has 16 residues. Germline-derived CDR1 and CDR2 are MRHNA and SNTAGT. V dropped 6 bases and J dropped 3 bases, with 19 bases sitting between them. CDR3 amino acids: CASSPSTAVGTDTQYF. CDR3 DNA sequence: TGTGCCAGCAGCCCGTCGACAGCCGTGGGTACAGATACGCAGTATTTT.

With regard to this clone: This sample includes further DNA sequences coding for the same CDR3. This rearrangement joins TRBV4-2 to TRBJ2-7; TRBD2 matches 11 bases. V lost 0 bases to trimming and J lost 2 bases; unmatched junction nucleotides: 0. The CDR3 loop spans 15 amino acids. CDR1 and CDR2 (germline): LGHNA, YNFKEQ. The CDR3 nucleotides read TGTGCCAGCAGCCAAGAGACTAGCGGGGCCTACGAGCAGTACTTC. Protein: CASSQETSGAYEQYF.

The chain has TRBV19 and TRBJ1-4; D is unresolved. V was shortened by 3 bases and J by 8 bases, with 7 bases between the two germline ends. This CDR3 has 12 residues. Germline V gene data show CDR1 as LNHDA and CDR2 as SQIVND (reference sequence). The CDR3 nucleotides are TGTGCCAGTAGTATTTGGGGAGAAAAACTGTTTTTT. This encodes CASSIWGEKLFF.

Notes on this clone: The sample contains more than one DNA sequence encoding this CDR3. The chain carries TRBV27 and TRBJ2-5, with TRBD2 identical over 9 bases. Germline V lookup: CDR1 MNHEY, CDR2 SMNVEV (reference sequence). The CDR3 runs 15 residues. V shed 0 bases and J 5 bases; nucleotides not matched to a gene: 4. Here the CDR3 DNA reads TGTGCCAGCAGTTTATCGGGACTAGCCGGGGAGACCCAGTACTTC. This sequence encodes CASSLSGLAGETQYF.

This sequence joins TRBV7-9 and TRBJ1-4; D not certain. This CDR3 is built from 15 residues. Trimming shortened V by 5 bases and J by 1 base, and 11 bases separated the two germline ends. CDR1 and CDR2 (germline): SEHNR, FQNEAQ (reference sequence). CDR3: CASSPGRETNEKLFF. In nucleotides, the CDR3 is TGTGCCAGCAGCCCCGGACGGGAAACTAATGAAAAACTGTTTTTT.

V is TRBV9 and J is TRBJ2-1; D unclear. In germline, CDR1 is SGDLS, CDR2 YYNGEE. Between the trimmed V and J ends, which lost 0 bases and 1 base, there was a span of 5 bases. The CDR3 runs to 14 residues. This chain's CDR3 is CASSVESSYNEQFF. CDR3 coding DNA: TGTGCCAGCAGCGTAGAAAGTTCCTACAATGAGCAGTTCTTC.

Comment on this clone: Within the sample, other DNA sequences also encode this same CDR3. The chain joins TRBV27 to TRBJ2-7; D is possibly TRBD2 (6 bases). This CDR3 has 14 amino acids. Looked up from germline, CDR1 is MNHEY and CDR2 is SMNVEV (reference sequence). Deletions cut 5 bases from V and 1 base from J, with 12 bases between. CDR3 bases: TGTGCCAGCAGTCCTCTCGGGGGATCCTACGAGCAGTACTTC. This codes for CASSPLGGSYEQYF.

This clone has a handful of counts. Other DNA sequences in the sample encode the same CDR3. This chain connects TRBV28 to TRBJ2-1, with 7 bases matching TRBD2. V was clipped by 3 bases and J by 4 bases; unmatched bases: 3. The CDR3 consists of 14 residues. Germline V gene sequence: CDR1 MDHEN, CDR2 SYDVKM. In nucleotides, the CDR3 is TGTGCCAGCAGTTTGGGGGGAGGGTACAATGAGCAGTTCTTC. This gives the protein CASSLGGGYNEQFF.

Points on this clone: This sample also contains other DNA sequences that code for the same CDR3. The rearrangement uses TRBV27 and TRBJ2-7; D remains ambiguous. V gave up 3 bases and J gave up 0 bases, with 6 bases separating them. This CDR3 has 13 amino acids. CDR1 MNHEY and CDR2 SMNVEV come from the germline V gene (reference sequence). The CDR3: CASSLLSSYEQYF. CDR3 DNA sequence: TGTGCCAGCAGTTTGCTTAGCTCCTACGAGCAGTACTTC.

The CDR3 is CASSQESGYYNEQFF. The CDR3 nucleotides are TGCGCCAGCAGCCAAGAAAGCGGCTACTACAATGAGCAGTTCTTC. The rearrangement joins TRBV4-3 to TRBJ2-1; the D gene is possibly TRBD2 (5 bases). Trimming took off 0 bases at V and 3 bases at J, with 9 bases between the two ends. This CDR3 contains 15 residues. Germline CDR1 and CDR2: LGHNA and YSLEER.

This sequence joins TRBV5-1 and TRBJ1-1; D remains unclear. Germline CDR1 SGHRS, CDR2 YFSETQ. The CDR3 is 17 residues long. V was clipped by 1 base and J by 1 base, with 17 bases between them. CDR3 sequence reads: CASSLPVVGVGNTEAFF. The CDR3 DNA follows: TGCGCCAGCAGCTTGCCTGTCGTCGGGGTGGGGAACACTGAAGCTTTCTTT. Based on the CDR3 plus reference TRBV5-1 and TRBJ1-1, the full variable domain is KAGVTQTPRYLIKTRGQQVTLSCSPISGHRSVSWYQQTPGQGLQFLFEYFSETQRNKGNFPGRFSGRQFSNSRSEMNVSTLELGDSALYLCASSLPVVGVGNTEAFFGQGTRLTVV.

This clone occurred once. This chain joins TRBV28 and TRBJ1-5; D is uncertain. Looked up from germline, CDR1 is MDHEN and CDR2 is SYDVKM. This CDR3 region has 13 residues. Trimming stripped 3 bases from V and 8 bases from J, with 11 bases between. CDR3 protein: CASSLSRMEPQHF. For the CDR3, the DNA is TGTGCCAGCAGTTTGAGTAGAATGGAGCCCCAGCATTTT.

This chain connects TRBV7-2 to TRBJ2-7; maybe TRBD1 (5 bases). Trimming removed 4 bases at V and 5 bases at J, with 18 bases between. Germline V gene data show CDR1 as SGHTA and CDR2 as FQGNSA. The CDR3 is made up of 15 amino acids. The CDR3 nucleotides are TGTGCCAGCAGCTCCCGACCACAGGCCAGCGACGAGCAGTACTTC. Translated: CASSSRPQASDEQYF.